Listed below are T cell receptor beta chains from one sample, sequenced in a study of cytomegalovirus exposure and HLA in healthy donors. The repertoire was sequenced with immunoSEQ multiplex PCR; TCRdb's copy has only in-frame clones and lacks some. This repertoire shows some 150,000 clones, 65% to 85% found once; its top ten account for roughly 7.7%. The sequencing sample was made of PBMCs. The receptor set was obtained from a woman aged 30 to 39 in good health and CMV-seropositive. The CDR3 runs from the conserved cysteine through the conserved F or W. A D gene is named only where the DNA matches it firmly. Only part of the rows carry a size: once, few, many, or a class if the clone is expanded.

d_gene: TRBD1
v_gene: TRBV5-1
abundance: -
j_gene: TRBJ1-2
len: 14
CDR3aa: CASAKAGGAYGYTF

d_gene: TRBD1
v_gene: TRBV28
abundance: -
j_gene: TRBJ1-6
len: 18
CDR3aa: CASSLDRGPGSYNSPLHF

d_gene: -
v_gene: TRBV30
abundance: -
j_gene: TRBJ2-1
len: 13
CDR3aa: CACSRGTVKGKFF

d_gene: TRBD1
v_gene: TRBV4-1
abundance: -
j_gene: TRBJ2-6
len: 19
CDR3aa: CASSQANRGKISGANVLTF

d_gene: TRBD1
v_gene: TRBV4-2
abundance: -
j_gene: TRBJ1-1
len: 16
CDR3aa: CASSQVDRGLNTEAFF

d_gene: -
v_gene: TRBV19
abundance: -
j_gene: TRBJ1-2
len: 12
CDR3aa: CASKGQGGGYTF

d_gene: TRBD2
v_gene: TRBV25-1
abundance: -
j_gene: TRBJ2-1
len: 16
CDR3aa: CASSDLAGGDLNEQFF

d_gene: -
v_gene: TRBV9
abundance: -
j_gene: TRBJ2-3
len: 16
CDR3aa: CASSVSGGLTTDTQYF

d_gene: TRBD1
v_gene: TRBV7-9
abundance: once
j_gene: TRBJ1-2
len: 17
CDR3aa: CASSLTGTVIKMGGYTF

d_gene: -
v_gene: TRBV7-9
abundance: -
j_gene: TRBJ2-7
len: 16
CDR3aa: CASSLAGQGQSYEQYF